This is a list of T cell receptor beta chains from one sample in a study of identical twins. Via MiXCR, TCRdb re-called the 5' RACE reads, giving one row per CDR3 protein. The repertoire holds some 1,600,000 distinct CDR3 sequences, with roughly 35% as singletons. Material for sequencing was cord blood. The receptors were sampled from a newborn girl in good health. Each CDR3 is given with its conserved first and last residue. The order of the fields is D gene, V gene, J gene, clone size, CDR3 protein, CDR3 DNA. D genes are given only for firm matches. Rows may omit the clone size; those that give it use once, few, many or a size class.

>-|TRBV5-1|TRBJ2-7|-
CASSPLTRDHEQYF
TGCGCCAGCAGCCCCTTGACCAGGGATCACGAGCAGTACTTC
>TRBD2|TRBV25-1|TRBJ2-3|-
CASSETRLADLTDTQYF
TGTGCCAGCAGTGAAACCCGTCTAGCGGATCTCACAGATACGCAGTATTTT
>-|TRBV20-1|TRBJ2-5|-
CSARDLLASRWETQYF
TGCAGTGCTAGAGACCTACTAGCCTCGCGGTGGGAGACCCAGTACTTC
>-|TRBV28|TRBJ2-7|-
CASSFLGPEDEQYF
TGTGCCAGCAGTTTTCTGGGTCCCGAGGACGAGCAGTACTTC
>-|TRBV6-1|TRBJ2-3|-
CASSLGKSNRDPTDTQYF
TGTGCCAGCAGCCTAGGCAAAAGTAACAGGGATCCCACAGATACGCAGTATTTT
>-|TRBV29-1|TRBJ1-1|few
CSVVKVRTEAFF
TGCAGCGTTGTTAAAGTTCGCACTGAAGCTTTCTTT
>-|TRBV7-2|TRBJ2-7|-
CAGSLSGSPYEQYF
TGTGCCGGCAGCTTAAGTGGTAGCCCCTATGAGCAGTACTTC
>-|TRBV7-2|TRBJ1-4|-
CASSFSGSWGEKLFF
TGTGCCAGCAGCTTTAGTGGGAGTTGGGGAGAAAAACTGTTTTTT
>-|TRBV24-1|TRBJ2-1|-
CATSDPLGLDNEQFF
TGTGCCACCAGTGACCCGTTGGGGCTTGACAATGAGCAGTTCTTC
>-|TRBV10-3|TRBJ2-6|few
CASSGAGANVLTF
TGTGCCAGCTCGGGAGCTGGGGCCAACGTCCTGACTTTC
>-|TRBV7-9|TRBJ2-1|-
CASSFPGSRYNEQFF
TGTGCCAGCAGCTTCCCCGGAAGCCGGTACAATGAGCAGTTCTTC
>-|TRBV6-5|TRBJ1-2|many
CASSQTGPRSGYTF
TGTGCCAGCAGTCAAACCGGGCCTCGGAGTGGCTACACCTTC
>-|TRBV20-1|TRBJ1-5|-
CSAKLYSNQPQHF
TGCAGTGCTAAACTATATAGCAATCAGCCCCAGCATTTT
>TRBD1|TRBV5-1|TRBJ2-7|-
CASSLAPGQNNEQYF
TGCGCCAGCAGCTTGGCTCCGGGACAGAACAATGAGCAGTACTTC
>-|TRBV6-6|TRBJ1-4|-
CASSYRGMEEKLFF
TGTGCCAGCAGTTACAGGGGGATGGAGGAAAAACTGTTTTTT
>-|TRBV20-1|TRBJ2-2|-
CSASRLADTGELFF
TGCAGTGCTAGCAGGCTAGCCGACACCGGGGAGCTGTTTTTT
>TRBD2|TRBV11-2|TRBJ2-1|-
CASSLVRGGRHNEQFF
TGTGCCAGCAGCTTAGTGCGGGGGGGCCGACACAATGAGCAGTTCTTC
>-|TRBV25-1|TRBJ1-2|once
CATERNGYTF
TGTGCCACCGAGAGGAATGGCTACACCTTC
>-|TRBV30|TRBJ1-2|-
CAWAVAYGYTF
TGTGCCTGGGCGGTGGCCTATGGCTACACCTTC
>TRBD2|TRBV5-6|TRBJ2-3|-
CASSLLAAGGTDTQYF
TGTGCCAGCAGCTTGTTGGCCGCGGGGGGGACAGATACGCAGTATTTT
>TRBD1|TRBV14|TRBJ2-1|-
CASSQVLGTGVYNEQFF
TGTGCCAGCAGCCAAGTCCTGGGGACAGGGGTATACAATGAGCAGTTCTTC
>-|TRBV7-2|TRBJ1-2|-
CASRTSITGPYGYTF
TGTGCCAGCAGGACAAGTATCACCGGCCCTTATGGCTACACCTTC
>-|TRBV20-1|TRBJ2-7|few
CSASPRGPYEQYF
TGCAGTGCTAGTCCCAGGGGACCCTACGAGCAGTACTTC
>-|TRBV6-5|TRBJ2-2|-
CASSYPGQNTGELFF
TGTGCCAGCAGTTACCCGGGACAAAACACCGGGGAGCTGTTTTTT
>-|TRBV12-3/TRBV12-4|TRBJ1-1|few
CASSFGPLIEAFF
TGTGCCAGCAGTTTCGGACCCTTAATTGAAGCTTTCTTT
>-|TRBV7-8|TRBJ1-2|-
CASSFEVSYGYTF
TGTGCCAGCAGCTTTGAGGTTAGCTATGGCTACACCTTC
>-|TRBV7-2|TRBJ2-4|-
CAGSLGGRAKNIQYF
TGTGCCGGCAGCTTGGGGGGAAGGGCCAAAAACATTCAGTACTTC
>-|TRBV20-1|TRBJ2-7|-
CSARDRAATSYEQYF
TGCAGTGCTAGAGATCGTGCGGCTACCTCCTACGAGCAGTACTTC
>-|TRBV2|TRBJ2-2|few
CASSDLATTTGELFF
TGTGCCAGCAGTGACTTGGCTACTACCACCGGGGAGCTGTTTTTT
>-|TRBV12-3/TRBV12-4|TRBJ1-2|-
CASSLANHGYTF
TGTGCCAGCAGTTTGGCTAACCATGGCTACACCTTC